What follows describes a single T cell receptor (beta chain). This clonotype is described as medium-sized (0.01 to 0.1%). The clone's antigen remains unknown. The sample holds no much larger clone one base away, and base qualities are not on file. The sample's time point, from its label and the paper: pre-pandemic baseline sample and day 111 after first positive SARS-CoV-2 test. From its cysteine to its phenylalanine, the CDR3 spans 18 amino acids. Only CDR3 DNA remains: 54 bases, in frame from the first base. Trimmed from V: 5 bases; trimmed from J: 3 bases; junction bases lacking a gene match: 17. As encoded in the germline V gene, CDR1 is SGHVS while CDR2 is FQNEAQ. This entry comes from a study of kidney transplant recipient with SARS-CoV-2 infection (dated by TCRdb to 2020 to 2023). These reads were obtained on an Illumina MiSeq. Profiling of the peripheral T cell repertoire was carried out for human TCRbeta genes. For the original study's pipeline: Beta-binomial modelling was applied to test for differential clonotype abundance so that variability over time was accounted for. Expanded clonotypes were screened against the ImmuneCODE reference database of SARS-CoV-2-associated TCRs and were mapped to viral genome regions. Additional repertoire analyses were carried out for TRBV gene usage, CDR3 length, CDR3 amino acid overlap between time points, clonotype abundance distributions and Jaccard similarity. Using fastp trimming at Q25 and MiXCR clonotype assembly, TCRdb reanalyzed the public sequencing data and kept in-frame beta chains. Identical CDR3 proteins give one entry, which carries the most common genes and DNA. For this entry, the V and J calls and clone size follow TCRdb and not the study's own pipeline. For this sample the table gives about 240,000 distinct CDR3 sequences, of which around 28% were detected only once. The biggest ten clones account for under 9.5% of the sample.

This receptor was obtained from a young adult male patient who had COVID-19 and was a kidney transplant recipient. Because of the transplant, the T cells may be the graft donor's rather than the patient's own. Recombination connected TRBV7-8 to TRBJ2-3, with TRBD1 identical over 7 junction bases. This specimen consisted of a blood sample, obtained at baseline and on day 111 from a kidney transplant recipient. CDR3 region: CASSENRDSFWGTDTQYF. The nucleotide sequence is TGTGCCAGCAGCGAAAACCGGGACAGCTTTTGGGGGACAGATACGCAGTATTTT.